The source of this T cell receptor (beta chain) is a study of T-cell reconstitution after alpha-beta-depleted transplantation in children. TCRbeta library construction was performed incorporating unique molecular identifiers. Each CDR3 protein is one row after TCRdb ran MiXCR on the PCR reads. The profile shows approximately 500,000 distinct CDR3 sequences, 10% to 13% of them singletons. This clonotype has just a few counts. The CDR3 runs to 14 residues. CDR1 is SEHNR, CDR2 FQNEAQ, per germline (reference sequence). The V gene end was trimmed by 4 bases and the J gene end by 3 bases; junction bases not matched to a gene: 6.

The origin of this receptor is a child under 10 years old with inherited bone marrow failure, due to receive a stem cell transplant. The sample was PBMCs, taken before TCRalphabeta/CD19-depleted stem cell transplant. The chain has TRBV7-9 and TRBJ2-7; 7 bases match TRBD1. The CDR3 sequence is CASSSGQNIYEQYF. CDR3 bases: TGTGCCAGCAGCTCGGGACAGAACATCTACGAGCAGTACTTC. Combining the CDR3 with reference TRBV7-9 and TRBJ2-7 gives the whole variable domain DTGVSQNPRHKITKRGQNVTFRCDPISEHNRLYWYRQTLGQGPEFLTYFQNEAQLEKSRLLSDRFSAERPKGSFSTLEIQRTEQGDSAMYLCASSSGQNIYEQYFGPGTRLTVT.